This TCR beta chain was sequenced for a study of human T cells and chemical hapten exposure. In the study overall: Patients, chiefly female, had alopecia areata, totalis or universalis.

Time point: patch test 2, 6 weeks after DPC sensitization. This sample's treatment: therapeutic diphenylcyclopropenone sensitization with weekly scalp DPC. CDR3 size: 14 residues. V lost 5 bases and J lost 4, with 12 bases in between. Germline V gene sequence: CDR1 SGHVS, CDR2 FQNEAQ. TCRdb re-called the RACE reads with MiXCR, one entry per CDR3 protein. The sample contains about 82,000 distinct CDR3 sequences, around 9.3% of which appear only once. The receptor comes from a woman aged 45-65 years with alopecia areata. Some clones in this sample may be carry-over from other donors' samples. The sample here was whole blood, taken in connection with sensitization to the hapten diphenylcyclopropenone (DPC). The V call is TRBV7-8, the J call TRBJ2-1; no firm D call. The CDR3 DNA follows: TGTGCCAGCAGCCAAGCAGAGATTTACAATGAGCAGTTCTTC. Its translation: CASSQAEIYNEQFF.